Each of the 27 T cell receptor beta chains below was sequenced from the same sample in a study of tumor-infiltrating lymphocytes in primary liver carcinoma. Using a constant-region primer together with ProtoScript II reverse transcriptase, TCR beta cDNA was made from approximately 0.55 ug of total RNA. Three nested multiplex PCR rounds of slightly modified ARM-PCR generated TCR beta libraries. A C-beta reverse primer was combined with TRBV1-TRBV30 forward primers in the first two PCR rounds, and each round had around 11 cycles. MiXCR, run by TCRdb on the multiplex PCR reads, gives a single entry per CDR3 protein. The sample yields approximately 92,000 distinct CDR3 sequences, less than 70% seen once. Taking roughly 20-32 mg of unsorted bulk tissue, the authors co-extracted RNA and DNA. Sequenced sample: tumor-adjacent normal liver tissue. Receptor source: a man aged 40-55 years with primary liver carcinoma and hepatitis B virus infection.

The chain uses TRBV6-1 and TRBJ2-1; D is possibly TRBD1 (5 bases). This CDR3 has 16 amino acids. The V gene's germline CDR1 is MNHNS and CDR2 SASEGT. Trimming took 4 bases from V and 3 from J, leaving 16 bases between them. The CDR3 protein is CASSGFTGAFYNEQFF. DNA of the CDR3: TGTGCCAGCAGTGGCTTTACTGGGGCTTTCTACAATGAGCAGTTCTTC.

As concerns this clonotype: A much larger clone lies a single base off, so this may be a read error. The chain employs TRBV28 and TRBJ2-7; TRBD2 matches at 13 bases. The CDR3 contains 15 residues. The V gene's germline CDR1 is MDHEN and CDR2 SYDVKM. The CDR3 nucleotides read TGTGCCAGCAGTTTGACTAGCGGGAGGAACTACGGGCAGTACTTC. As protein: CASSLTSGRNYGQYF.

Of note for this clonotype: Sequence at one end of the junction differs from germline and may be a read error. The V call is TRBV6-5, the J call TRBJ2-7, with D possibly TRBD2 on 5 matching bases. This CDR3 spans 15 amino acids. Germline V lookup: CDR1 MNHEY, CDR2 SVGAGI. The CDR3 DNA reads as TGTCCCAGCAGTTACTCGTCGAGCGAGAGGGCCTGGCAGTACTTC. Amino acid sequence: CPSSYSSSERAWQYF.

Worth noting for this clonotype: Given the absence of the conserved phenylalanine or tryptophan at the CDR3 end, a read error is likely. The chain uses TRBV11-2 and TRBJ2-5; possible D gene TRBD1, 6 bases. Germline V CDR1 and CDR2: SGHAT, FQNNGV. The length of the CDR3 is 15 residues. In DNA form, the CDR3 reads TGTGCCAGCAGTTTAGGGCGCACAGGGCAAGAGGCCCAGTACTAC. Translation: CASSLGRTGQEAQYY.

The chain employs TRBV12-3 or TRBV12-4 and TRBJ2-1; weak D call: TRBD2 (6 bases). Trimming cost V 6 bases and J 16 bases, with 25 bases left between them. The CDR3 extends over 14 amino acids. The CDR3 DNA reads TGTGCCAGCAGCACCCGGGACTCTGACGGTGAGCGATTCTTC. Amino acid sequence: CASSTRDSDGERFF.

CDR3 residues: CASTPGTGDSYEQYF. In nucleotides, the CDR3 is TGTGCCAGCACCCCTGGGACCGGAGATTCCTACGAGCAGTACTTC. This chain uses TRBV28 with TRBJ2-7, with D tentatively TRBD1 or TRBD2 (5 bases each). The CDR3 consists of 15 residues. Germline lookup yields CDR1 MDHEN and CDR2 SYDVKM. The V end lost 7 bases, the J end lost 1 base, and 17 bases lay between the germline ends.

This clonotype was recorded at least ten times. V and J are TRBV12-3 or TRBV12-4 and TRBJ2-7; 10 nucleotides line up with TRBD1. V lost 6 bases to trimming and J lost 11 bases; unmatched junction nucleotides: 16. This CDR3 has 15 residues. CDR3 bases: TGTGCCAGCAGCCAGGGGCCCGGGACAGGGGAAAGTAAGTACTTC. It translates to CASSQGPGTGESKYF.

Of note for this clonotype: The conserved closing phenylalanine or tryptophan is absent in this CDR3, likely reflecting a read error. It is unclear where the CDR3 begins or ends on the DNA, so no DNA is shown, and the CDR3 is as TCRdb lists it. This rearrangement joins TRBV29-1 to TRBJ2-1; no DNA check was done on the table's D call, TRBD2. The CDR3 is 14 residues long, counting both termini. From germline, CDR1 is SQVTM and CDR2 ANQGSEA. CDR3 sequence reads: CSVLKAGGPNEQLS.

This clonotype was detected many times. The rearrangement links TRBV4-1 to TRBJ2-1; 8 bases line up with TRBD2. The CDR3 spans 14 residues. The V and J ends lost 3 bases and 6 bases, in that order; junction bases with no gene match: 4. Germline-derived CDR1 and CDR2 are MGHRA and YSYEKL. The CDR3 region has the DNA TGCGCCAGCAGCCACAGACTAGCGATCAATGAGCAGTTCTTC. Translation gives CASSHRLAINEQFF.

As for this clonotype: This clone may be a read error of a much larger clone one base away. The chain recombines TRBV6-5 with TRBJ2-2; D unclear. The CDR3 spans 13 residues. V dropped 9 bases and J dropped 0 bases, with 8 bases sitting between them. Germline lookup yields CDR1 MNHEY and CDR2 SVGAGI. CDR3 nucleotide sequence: TGTGCCAGTGTTGGCGCGAACACCGGGGAGCTGTTTTTT. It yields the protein CASVGANTGELFF.

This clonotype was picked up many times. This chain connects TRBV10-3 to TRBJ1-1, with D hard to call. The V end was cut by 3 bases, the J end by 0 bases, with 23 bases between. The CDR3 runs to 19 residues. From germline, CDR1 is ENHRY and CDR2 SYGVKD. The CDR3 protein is CAISDLTLTASFMNTEAFF. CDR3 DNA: TGTGCCATCAGTGATCTTACTCTTACAGCAAGCTTCATGAACACTGAAGCTTTCTTT.

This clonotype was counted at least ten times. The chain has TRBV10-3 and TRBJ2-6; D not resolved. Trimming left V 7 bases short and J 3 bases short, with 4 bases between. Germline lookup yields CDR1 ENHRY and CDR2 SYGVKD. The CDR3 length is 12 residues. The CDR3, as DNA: TGTGCCATCAATAGTGGGGCCAACGTCCTGACTTTC. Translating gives CAINSGANVLTF.

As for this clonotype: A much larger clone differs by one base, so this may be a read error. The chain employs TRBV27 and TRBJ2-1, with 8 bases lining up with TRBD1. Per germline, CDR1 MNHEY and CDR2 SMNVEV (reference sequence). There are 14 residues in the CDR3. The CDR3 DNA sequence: TGTGCCAGCAGTGAGGGACAGGTAGACAATGAGCAGTCCTTC. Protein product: CASSEGQVDNEQSF.

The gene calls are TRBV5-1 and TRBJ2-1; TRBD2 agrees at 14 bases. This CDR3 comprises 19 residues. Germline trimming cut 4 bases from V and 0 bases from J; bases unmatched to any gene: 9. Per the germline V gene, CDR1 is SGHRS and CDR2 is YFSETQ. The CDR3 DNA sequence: TGCGCCAGCAGCCACGGACTAGCGGGAGGCCGGGCCTCCTACAATGAGCAGTTCTTC. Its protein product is CASSHGLAGGRASYNEQFF.

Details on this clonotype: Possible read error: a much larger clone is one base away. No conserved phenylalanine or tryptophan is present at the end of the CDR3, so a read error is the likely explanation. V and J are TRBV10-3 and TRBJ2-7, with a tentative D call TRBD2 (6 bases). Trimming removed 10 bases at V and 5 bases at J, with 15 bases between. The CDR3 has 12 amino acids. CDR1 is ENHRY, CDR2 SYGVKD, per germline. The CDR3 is CATARESHEQYY. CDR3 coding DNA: TGTGCCACAGCTCGGGAGTCCCACGAGCAGTACTAC.

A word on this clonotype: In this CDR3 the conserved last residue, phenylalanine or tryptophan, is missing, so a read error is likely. The CDR3 here is CASSSRTGSYNEQFV. For the CDR3, the DNA is TGTGCCAGCAGTTCCAGGACAGGTTCCTACAATGAGCAGTTCGTC. J is TRBJ2-1 and V is TRBV11-2; TRBD1 aligns across 7 bases. V lost 6 bases, J lost 1 base, and 6 bases stayed unmatched. This CDR3 has 15 amino acids. CDR1 SGHAT and CDR2 FQNNGV come from the germline V gene.

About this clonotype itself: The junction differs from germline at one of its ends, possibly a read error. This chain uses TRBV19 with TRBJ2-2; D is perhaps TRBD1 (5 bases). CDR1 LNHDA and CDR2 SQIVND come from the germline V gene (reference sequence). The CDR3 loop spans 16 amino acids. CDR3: CASSRTSDANTRELFF. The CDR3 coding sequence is TGTGCCAGTAGTAGAACGTCGGACGCGAACACCAGGGAACTGTTTTTT. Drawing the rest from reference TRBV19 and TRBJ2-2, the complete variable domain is DGGITQSPKYLFRKEGQNVTLSCEQNLNHDAMYWYRQDPGQGLRLIYYSQIVNDFQKGDIAEGYSVSREKKESFPLTVTSAQKNPTAFYLCASSRTSDANTRELFFGEGSRLTVL.

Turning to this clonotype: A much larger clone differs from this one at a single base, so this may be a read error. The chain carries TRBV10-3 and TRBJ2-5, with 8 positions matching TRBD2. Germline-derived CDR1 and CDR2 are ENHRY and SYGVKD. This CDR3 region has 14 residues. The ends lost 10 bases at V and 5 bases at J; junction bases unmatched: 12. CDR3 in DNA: TGTGCCACCCCTACTAGCGGACCAGGGGAGACCCAGTACTTC. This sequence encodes CATPTSGPGETQYF.

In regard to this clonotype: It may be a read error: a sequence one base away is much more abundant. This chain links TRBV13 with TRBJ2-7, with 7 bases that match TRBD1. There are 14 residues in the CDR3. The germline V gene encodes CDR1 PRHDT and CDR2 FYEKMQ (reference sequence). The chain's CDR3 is CASSFRDSSHEQYF. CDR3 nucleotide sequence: TGTGCCAGCAGCTTCCGGGACAGCTCCCACGAGCAGTACTTC.

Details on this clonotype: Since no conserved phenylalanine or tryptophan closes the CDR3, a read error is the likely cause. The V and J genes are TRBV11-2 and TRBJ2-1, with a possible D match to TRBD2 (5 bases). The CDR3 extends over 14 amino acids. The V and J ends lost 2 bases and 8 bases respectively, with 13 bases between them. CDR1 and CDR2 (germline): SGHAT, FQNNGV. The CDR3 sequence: CASSLTSGYDEQFS. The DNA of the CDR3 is TGTGCCAGCAGCTTAACTAGTGGATACGATGAGCAGTTCTCC.

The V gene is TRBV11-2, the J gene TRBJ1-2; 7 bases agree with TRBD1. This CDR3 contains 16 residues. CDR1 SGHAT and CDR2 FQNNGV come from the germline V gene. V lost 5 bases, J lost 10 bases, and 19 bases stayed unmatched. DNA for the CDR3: TGTGCCAGCAGCCCATTAGGGGGAGAGGGGGCAGGTGACTACACCTTC. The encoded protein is CASSPLGGEGAGDYTF.

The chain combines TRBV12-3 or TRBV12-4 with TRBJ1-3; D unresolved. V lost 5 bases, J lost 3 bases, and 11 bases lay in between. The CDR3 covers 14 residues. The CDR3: CASSETAFGNTIYF. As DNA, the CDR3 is TGTGCCAGCAGTGAAACGGCTTTTGGAAACACCATATATTTT.

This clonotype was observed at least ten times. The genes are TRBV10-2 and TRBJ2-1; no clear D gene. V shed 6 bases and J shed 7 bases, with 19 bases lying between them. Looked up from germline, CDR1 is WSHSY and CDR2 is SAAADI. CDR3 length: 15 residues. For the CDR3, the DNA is TGCGCCAGCAGCCGATATTCCGGAACCTCGAATGAGCAGTTCTTC. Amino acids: CASSRYSGTSNEQFF.

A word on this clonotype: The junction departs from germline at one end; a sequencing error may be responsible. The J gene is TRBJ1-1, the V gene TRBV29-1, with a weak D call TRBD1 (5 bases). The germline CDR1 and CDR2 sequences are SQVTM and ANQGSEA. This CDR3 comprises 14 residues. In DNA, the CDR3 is TGCAGCATTGGGACGGACTTGATGAATACTGAAGCTTTCTTT. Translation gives CSIGTDLMNTEAFF.

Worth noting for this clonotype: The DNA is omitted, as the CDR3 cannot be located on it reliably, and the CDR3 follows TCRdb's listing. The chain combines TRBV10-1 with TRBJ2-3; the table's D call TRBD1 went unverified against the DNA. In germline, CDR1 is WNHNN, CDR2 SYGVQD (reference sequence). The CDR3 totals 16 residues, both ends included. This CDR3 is CASSESVGQGADTLYF.

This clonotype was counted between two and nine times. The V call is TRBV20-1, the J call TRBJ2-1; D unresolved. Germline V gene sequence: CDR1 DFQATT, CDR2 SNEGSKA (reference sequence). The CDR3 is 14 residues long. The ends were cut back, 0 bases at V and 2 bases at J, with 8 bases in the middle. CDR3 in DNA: TGCAGTGCTAGAGACGGAGAACCCTACAATGAGCAGTTCTTC. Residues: CSARDGEPYNEQFF.

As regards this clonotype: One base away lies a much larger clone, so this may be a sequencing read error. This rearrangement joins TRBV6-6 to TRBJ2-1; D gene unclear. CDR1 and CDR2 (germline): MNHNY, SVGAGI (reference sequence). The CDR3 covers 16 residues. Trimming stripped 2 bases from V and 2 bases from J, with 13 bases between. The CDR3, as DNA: TGTGCCAGCAGTTACCTCGTGAATTCCCCCTACAATGAGCAGTTCTTC. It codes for CASSYLVNSPYNEQFF.